This TCR beta chain was profiled in a study of T cell responses to AZD1222 COVID-19 vaccine. Study-wide results and caveats: Repertoire sampling happened only post peak T cell response. Spike was spanned by vaccine-associated CD4 TCRs, with dominance at 160-218 and 743-854. Clonal diversity may have been underestimated, and the donors were mostly white British, with more females than males.

Regarding this clone: Its antigen is as yet unknown.

Assay used: immunoSEQ multiplex PCR; TCRdb lists only in-frame clones, some missing. The top ten clones hold roughly 1.8% of a sample with 200,000 to 250,000 clones, roughly 94% of them seen once. The CDR3 has 15 amino acids. Germline V gives CDR1 SGHDT, CDR2 YYEEEE. Deletions cut 1 base from V and 3 bases from J, with 10 bases between. Here the sequenced sample was peripheral blood, taken 28 days after the second dose of the MenACWY control vaccine. The source is an adult who received the MenACWY meningococcal vaccine as a control. This sequence joins TRBV5-6 and TRBJ1-4; possibly TRBD1 for D (5 bases). The DNA for the CDR3 is TGTGCCAGCAGCTTGAGTCAGGGAGCTAATGAAAAACTGTTTTTT. This sequence encodes CASSLSQGANEKLFF.